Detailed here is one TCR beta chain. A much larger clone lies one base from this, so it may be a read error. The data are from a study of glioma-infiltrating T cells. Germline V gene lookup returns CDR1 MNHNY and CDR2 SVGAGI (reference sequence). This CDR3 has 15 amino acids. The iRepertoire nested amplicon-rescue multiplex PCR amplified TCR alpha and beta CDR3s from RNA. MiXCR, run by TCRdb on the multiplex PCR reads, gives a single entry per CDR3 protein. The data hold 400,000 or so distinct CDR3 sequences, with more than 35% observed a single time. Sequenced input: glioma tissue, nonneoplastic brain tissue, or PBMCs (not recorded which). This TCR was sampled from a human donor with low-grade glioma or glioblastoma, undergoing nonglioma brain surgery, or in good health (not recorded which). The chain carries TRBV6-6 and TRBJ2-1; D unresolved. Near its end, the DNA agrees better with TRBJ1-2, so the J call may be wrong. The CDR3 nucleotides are TGTACCAGCAGTCCCCCGGCAGGCCTAGTCTATGGCTACACCTTC. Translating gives CTSSPPAGLVYGYTF.